Listed below are T cell receptor beta chains from one sample, sequenced in a study of cytomegalovirus exposure and HLA in healthy donors. Clones were sequenced by immunoSEQ multiplex PCR, and TCRdb holds only the in-frame ones, with some missing. The sample lists roughly 120,000 clones, over 85% occurring once. Input material: PBMCs. Receptors were obtained from a man aged 30-40 years in good health and CMV-seronegative. The CDR3 runs from the conserved cysteine through the conserved F or W. The D gene is left open where the match is weak. Expanded clones get a size class; other rows say once, few or many, or leave the size out.

D: TRBD1; length: 16; V: TRBV7-8; size: NA; J: TRBJ1-2; CDR3: CASSFRTGQDIYGYTF; DNA: TGTGCCAGCAGCTTCCGTACTGGACAGGACATCTATGGCTACACCTTC
D: NA; length: 14; V: TRBV27; size: NA; J: TRBJ2-7; CDR3: CASSLSPGSYEQYF; DNA: TGTGCCAGCAGTTTATCCCCGGGATCCTACGAGCAGTACTTC
D: NA; length: 14; V: TRBV11-2; size: NA; J: TRBJ2-7; CDR3: CASSIGRESYEQYF; DNA: TGTGCCAGCAGCATCGGCCGGGAGTCCTACGAGCAGTACTTC
D: NA; length: 14; V: TRBV14; size: NA; J: TRBJ1-2; CDR3: CASSQDLGSTAYTF; DNA: TGTGCCAGCAGCCAAGATCTTGGCTCGACTGCCTACACCTTC
D: NA; length: 17; V: TRBV7-9; size: NA; J: TRBJ1-1; CDR3: CASSSVFREHFYLQAFF; DNA: TGTGCCAGCAGCTCCGTCTTCCGGGAACACTTCTACCTGCAAGCTTTCTTT
D: NA; length: 14; V: TRBV7-2; size: NA; J: TRBJ1-2; CDR3: CASSLSRRTDGYTF; DNA: TGTGCCAGCAGCCTATCTCGCCGGACTGATGGCTACACCTTC
D: TRBD1; length: 15; V: TRBV27; size: NA; J: TRBJ1-6; CDR3: CASSLGDRALTPLHF; DNA: TGTGCCAGCAGTTTAGGGGACAGGGCACTTACACCCCTCCACTTT
D: NA; length: 12; V: TRBV27; size: once; J: TRBJ1-1; CDR3: CASSSFPPEAFF; DNA: TGTGCCAGCAGTTCCTTCCCCCCTGAAGCTTTCTTT
D: TRBD1; length: 13; V: TRBV27; size: NA; J: TRBJ1-2; CDR3: CASSWTGISGYTF; DNA: TGTGCCAGCTCATGGACAGGTATCAGTGGCTACACCTTC
D: TRBD2; length: 15; V: TRBV27; size: NA; J: TRBJ2-3; CDR3: CASEGLAGDTDTQYF; DNA: TGTGCCAGCGAAGGACTAGCGGGAGACACAGATACGCAGTATTTT
D: NA; length: 14; V: TRBV19; size: NA; J: TRBJ2-7; CDR3: CASSWGASSYEQYF; DNA: TGTGCCAGTAGTTGGGGCGCTAGCTCCTACGAGCAGTACTTC
D: NA; length: 14; V: TRBV4-1; size: NA; J: TRBJ2-5; CDR3: CASSQERTQETQYF; DNA: TGCGCCAGCAGCCAAGAAAGAACACAAGAGACCCAGTACTTC